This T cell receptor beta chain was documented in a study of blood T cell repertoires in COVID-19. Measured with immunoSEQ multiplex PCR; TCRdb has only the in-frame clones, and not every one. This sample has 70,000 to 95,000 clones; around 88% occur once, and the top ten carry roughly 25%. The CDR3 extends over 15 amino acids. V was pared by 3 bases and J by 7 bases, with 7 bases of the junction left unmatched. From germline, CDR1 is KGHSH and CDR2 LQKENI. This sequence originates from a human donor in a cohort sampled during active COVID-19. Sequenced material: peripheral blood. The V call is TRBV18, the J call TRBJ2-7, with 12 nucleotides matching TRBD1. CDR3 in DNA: TGTGCCAGCTCACCGAATAGGGACAGGGGGCTTGAGCAGTACTTC. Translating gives CASSPNRDRGLEQYF. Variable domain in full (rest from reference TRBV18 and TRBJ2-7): NAGVMQNPRHLVRRRGQEARLRCSPMKGHSHVYWYRQLPEEGLKFMVYLQKENIIDESGMPKERFSAEFPKEGPSILRIQQVVRGDSAAYFCASSPNRDRGLEQYFGPGTRLTVT.